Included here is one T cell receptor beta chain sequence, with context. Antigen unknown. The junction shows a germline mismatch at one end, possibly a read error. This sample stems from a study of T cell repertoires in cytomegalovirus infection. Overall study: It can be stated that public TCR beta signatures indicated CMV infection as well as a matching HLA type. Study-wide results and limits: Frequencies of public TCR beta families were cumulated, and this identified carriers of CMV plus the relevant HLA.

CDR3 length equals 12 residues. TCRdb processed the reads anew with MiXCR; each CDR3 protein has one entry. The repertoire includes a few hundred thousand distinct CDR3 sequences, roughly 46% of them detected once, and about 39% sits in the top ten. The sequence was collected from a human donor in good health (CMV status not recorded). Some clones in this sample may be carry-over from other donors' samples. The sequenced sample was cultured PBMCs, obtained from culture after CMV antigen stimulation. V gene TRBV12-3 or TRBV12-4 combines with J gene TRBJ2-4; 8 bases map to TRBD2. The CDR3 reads CASGLAENIQYF. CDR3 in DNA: TGTGCCAGTGGACTAGCCGAAAACATTCAGTACTTC.